Listed here are 9 T cell receptor beta chains from one sample, sequenced in a study of T cells after yellow fever vaccination. TCRdb reprocessed the 5' RACE reads via MiXCR and lists one record per CDR3 protein. There are around 300,000 distinct CDR3 sequences in the sample; roughly 3.9% occur only once, and around 24% lies in the top ten. The sequenced sample was PBMCs, obtained 5 days after the yellow fever booster vaccination. The source is a man younger than 30 who received the YFV17D yellow fever vaccine.

This clonotype was counted a few times. This chain connects TRBV6-5 to TRBJ1-5; 7 nucleotides match TRBD1. The V segment lost 6 bases and the J segment 3 bases; nucleotides outside the gene matches: 8. This CDR3 is 15 amino acids long. CDR1 MNHEY and CDR2 SVGAGI come from the germline V gene. CDR3 coding DNA: TGTGCCAGCAGCCCGGTAGACAGGGCCAATCAGCCCCAGCATTTT. It translates to CASSPVDRANQPQHF.

The CDR3 region is CASSPRPLGGAGGETQYF. CDR3 DNA: TGCGCCAGCAGCCCCCGACCTTTAGGGGGGGCGGGTGGAGAGACCCAGTACTTC. The rearrangement uses TRBV5-1 and TRBJ2-5; D might be TRBD2 (7 bases). There are 18 residues in the CDR3. CDR1 and CDR2 from the germline V gene are SGHRS and YFSETQ. The V end lost 4 bases, the J end lost 4 bases, and 26 bases lay between the germline ends.

The rearrangement links TRBV2 to TRBJ2-5; 11 bases fit TRBD1. CDR1 is SNHLY and CDR2 is FYNNEI in the germline V gene. V gave up 7 bases and J gave up 4 bases; unmatched junction bases: 2. This CDR3 has 13 residues. DNA of the CDR3: TGTGCCAGCACCGGGACAGGGGGAGAGACCCAGTACTTC. This gives the protein CASTGTGGETQYF.

The CDR3 is CASSVEGVSGTEAFF. In DNA form, the CDR3 reads TGTGCCAGCAGCGTAGAGGGGGTATCGGGTACTGAAGCTTTCTTT. The genes are TRBV9 and TRBJ1-1; tentative D call: TRBD1 (6 bases). Germline V lookup: CDR1 SGDLS, CDR2 YYNGEE. This CDR3 contains 15 residues. V lost 0 bases and J 5 bases, leaving 14 bases between the germline ends.

This rearrangement joins TRBV12-3 or TRBV12-4 to TRBJ1-5; 8 positions agree with TRBD1. The CDR3 has 15 amino acids. J lost 7 bases, V lost 5 bases, and 10 bases had no gene match. The CDR3 sequence is CASSLSGQGWQPQHF. CDR3 DNA sequence: TGTGCCAGCAGTCTCTCCGGACAGGGCTGGCAGCCCCAGCATTTT.

The chain is built from TRBV4-3 and TRBJ1-4; D may be TRBD1 (5 bases). Germline CDR1 is LGHNA and CDR2 is YSLEER. CDR3 length: 14 amino acids. The V end was cut by 2 bases, the J end by 8 bases, with 12 bases between. Here the CDR3 reads CASSQFGTVEKLFF. The CDR3 DNA reads TGCGCCAGCAGCCAATTCGGGACGGTCGAAAAACTGTTTTTT.

This CDR3 reads CSVGEDREQYF. CDR3 DNA sequence: TGCAGCGTTGGAGAAGATAGGGAACAGTATTTT. The rearrangement links TRBV29-1 to TRBJ2-3, with D unresolved. The V end lost 4 bases, the J end lost 12 bases, and 14 bases lay between the germline ends. Germline V lookup: CDR1 SQVTM, CDR2 ANQGSEA. This CDR3 spans 11 amino acids.

The genes are TRBV6-2 or TRBV6-3 and TRBJ2-5; D remains unclear. Germline values: CDR1 MNHEY, CDR2 SVGEGT. V lost 7 bases and J lost 7, with 13 bases in between. This CDR3 spans 12 amino acids. Here the CDR3 reads CASTGMDWTQYF. DNA for the CDR3: TGTGCCAGCACCGGCATGGATTGGACCCAGTACTTC.

The chain uses TRBV4-3 and TRBJ2-7; TRBD2 aligns across 10 bases. CDR1 is LGHNA and CDR2 is YSLEER in the germline V gene. The V and J ends lost 3 bases and 6 bases, in that order; junction bases with no gene match: 11. There are 16 residues in the CDR3. The CDR3 DNA is TGCGCCAGCAGCCAGGAATCCGGGACTAGCGTTTGCGAGCAGTACGTC. Translating it yields CASSQESGTSVCEQYV.